The T cell receptor beta chain under discussion was sequenced for a study of cytomegalovirus exposure and HLA in healthy donors. Study context: As an earlier analysis found, 180 million or so T cells yielded about 120 million unique TCR beta sequences.

Primers included in the PCR were 60 Vbeta and 13 Jbeta primers. Profiled with immunoSEQ multiplex PCR; TCRdb holds only in-frame clones, not every one. This table has tens of thousands of clones, roughly 70% appearing once. Study-level results: A later analysis found common viral pathogens apparently linked to several of the most significant clusters.

The V end lost 2 bases, the J end lost 6 bases, and 17 bases lay between the germline ends. This CDR3 spans 15 amino acids. CDR1 and CDR2 from the germline V gene are SGHAT and FQNNGV. Notes on this clone: Its antigen is as yet unknown.

Material for sequencing was PBMCs. This TCR was recovered from a woman aged 50 to 60 in good health and CMV-seropositive. The genes are TRBV11-2 and TRBJ2-7; D might be TRBD2 (5 bases). DNA for the CDR3: TGTGCCAGCAGCTTATTTGAGGGAGAAGTAATCGAGCAGTACTTC. Translating gives CASSLFEGEVIEQYF.